This entry describes one TCR beta chain. This clonotype was counted at least ten times. Its target antigen remains unknown. Base quality data are lacking; no much larger clone is found one base away. The data were produced on an Illumina HiSeq 1500. TCRdb ran its own pipeline on the public reads, namely fastp trimming at Q25 and MiXCR clone calling, and kept in-frame beta chains. Each record represents a unique CDR3 protein, reported with the most common genes and DNA among its rows. The sample records about 300,000 distinct CDR3 sequences, 9.6% of which are singletons. The ten biggest clones cover around 2.4% of the sample. The data are from a study of T cell repertoires in cytomegalovirus infection (dated 2019 in TCRdb). Turning to the overall study: Donor HLA type was relevant to the analysis, as public TCR beta signatures indicated carriage of CMV infection together with the matching HLA type. Study-level results and caveats: Cumulative frequency of public TCR beta family members discriminated carriers of CMV infection plus the relevant HLA type in this cohort and an independent 352-donor cohort. The ex vivo response was dominated by HLA-C-restricted CMV-specific TCR beta clonotypes, which also provided the single most frequent clonotype in two of eight donors.

CDR1 and CDR2 are read off the germline V gene (reference sequence) as LNHDA and SQIVND. The CDR3 numbers 14 residues from cysteine through phenylalanine. CDR3 DNA only is kept here, 42 bases in frame from base 1. V and J lose 5 bases and 4 bases, and a span of 14 bases separates them. This chain is built from TRBV19 and TRBJ1-2; the D segment could be TRBD1, given 5 matching bases. The receptor was derived from a human donor in good health (CMV status not recorded). Some clones in this sample may be carry-over from other donors' samples. The specimen was PBMCs. The bases read TGTGCCAGTAGTGATTACCAGGGTCGCTATGGCTACACCTTC. This codes for CASSDYQGRYGYTF. Supplemented by the reference TRBV19 and TRBJ1-2 proteins around the CDR3, the complete variable domain is DGGITQSPKYLFRKEGQNVTLSCEQNLNHDAMYWYRQDPGQGLRLIYYSQIVNDFQKGDIAEGYSVSREKKESFPLTVTSAQKNPTAFYLCASSDYQGRYGYTFGSGTRLTVV.